This T cell receptor (beta chain) was recovered during a study of shared clonotypes between healthy human individuals. Study results and caveats: The study sampled only blood, and tissue repertoires likely differ. The study generally estimated greater richness for naive than memory subsets. Lower generation probabilities were found for non-shared clonotypes than for those shared by all four donors.

CD4+ cells were split into CD45RA+ naive and CD45RA-negative memory subsets. With regard to this clone: Antigen unknown.

The repertoire was sequenced with immunoSEQ multiplex PCR; TCRdb's copy has only in-frame clones and lacks some. The sample shows roughly 1,500,000 clones, around 98% of them seen only once. V gave up 5 bases and J gave up 0 bases, with 14 bases separating them. Per the germline V gene, CDR1 is SGHTA and CDR2 is FQGNSA. CDR3 length equals 15 residues. The source material was naive CD4+ T cells sorted from blood. Subset reported: CD45RA+ positively selected. The sequence was obtained from a young man in good health. The chain links TRBV7-2 to TRBJ2-7, with D maybe TRBD1 (5 bases). The CDR3 nucleotides are TGTGCCAGCAGCCCGAGGACACCCAGCTCCTACGAGCAGTACTTC. Translating gives CASSPRTPSSYEQYF. The entire variable domain, with the rest obtained from reference TRBV7-2 and TRBJ2-7, is as follows: GAGVSQSPSNKVTEKGKDVELRCDPISGHTALYWYRQSLGQGLEFLIYFQGNSAPDKSGLPSDRFSAERTGGSVSTLTIQRTQQEDSAVYLCASSPRTPSSYEQYFGPGTRLTVT.